These 24 T cell receptor beta chains were sequenced from one sample in a study of CD8+CD57+ T cells in acquired aplastic anemia. Patients chosen for sequencing had shown CD8+CD57+ cell expansion by flow cytometry. Template material for TCR beta VDJ and CDR3 profiling consisted of genomic DNA. Each CDR3 protein gets one entry after TCRdb re-called the reads with MiXCR. The sample records 400,000 to 600,000 distinct CDR3 sequences, around a third being singletons. The sequenced sample consisted of sorted CD4+, CD8+, or CD8+CD57+ T cells (not recorded which) from PBMCs. The receptors originated from a human donor with aplastic anemia.

In regard to this clonotype: The junction does not match germline at one end; this may be a read error. The rearrangement joins TRBV24-1 to TRBJ1-6; tentatively, D is TRBD1 (6 bases). There are 16 residues in the CDR3. CDR1 KGHDR and CDR2 SFDVKD come from the germline V gene. In nucleotides, the CDR3 is TGTGCCGCCAGTTCATCGGCAGGGGCCCTGAATTCACCCCTCCACTTT. It encodes CAASSSAGALNSPLHF.

This clonotype was observed a handful of times. The chain combines TRBV5-1 with TRBJ2-5; TRBD2 aligns across 8 bases. V shed 0 bases and J 3 bases; nucleotides not matched to a gene: 4. Germline V CDR1 and CDR2: SGHRS, YFSETQ. The CDR3 extends over 15 amino acids. The CDR3 coding sequence is TGCGCCAGCAGCTTGGGAGGGACTAGGGAAGAGACCCAGTACTTC. It yields the protein CASSLGGTREETQYF. Supplemented by reference TRBV5-1 and TRBJ2-5, the full variable domain reads KAGVTQTPRYLIKTRGQQVTLSCSPISGHRSVSWYQQTPGQGLQFLFEYFSETQRNKGNFPGRFSGRQFSNSRSEMNVSTLELGDSALYLCASSLGGTREETQYFGPGTRLLVL.

The rearrangement links TRBV15 to TRBJ1-3, with a tentative D call TRBD1 (5 bases). In germline, CDR1 is LNHNV, CDR2 YYDKDF (reference sequence). V was trimmed by 3 bases and J by 0 bases, leaving 9 bases between them. CDR3 length: 15 amino acids. The CDR3 nucleotides read TGTGCCACCAGCAGCGTTGGGGGCTCTGGAAACACCATATATTTT. Its translation is CATSSVGGSGNTIYF.

V usage is TRBV6-1 and J usage is TRBJ1-2, with a weak D call TRBD1 (6 bases). CDR1 MNHNS and CDR2 SASEGT come from the germline V gene. This CDR3 contains 14 residues. The ends were cut back, 5 bases at V and 8 bases at J, with 18 bases in the middle. CDR3: CASSKFGAGDGYTF. CDR3 coding DNA: TGTGCCAGCAGTAAATTCGGGGCAGGGGACGGCTACACCTTC.

This clonotype was found many times. The V gene is TRBV10-3, the J gene TRBJ2-1; D possibly corresponds to TRBD1 (6 bases). Per germline, CDR1 ENHRY and CDR2 SYGVKD. This CDR3 has 14 amino acids. Deletions cut 7 bases from V and 5 bases from J, with 15 bases between. The CDR3: CAINRQGSDNEQFF. For the CDR3, the DNA is TGTGCCATCAACCGGCAGGGGAGCGACAATGAGCAGTTCTTC.

This chain links TRBV19 with TRBJ1-4, with D possibly matching TRBD1 (5 bases). V lost 1 base and J lost 3, with 6 bases in between. The CDR3 runs to 14 residues. Germline V lookup: CDR1 LNHDA, CDR2 SQIVND (reference sequence). CDR3 nucleotides: TGTGCCAGTAGTATAGGGGGCCCTAATGAAAAACTGTTTTTT. Amino acids: CASSIGGPNEKLFF.

The chain uses TRBV6-1 and TRBJ2-5, with 7 bases lining up with TRBD1. The V and J ends lost 2 bases and 2 bases, in that order; junction bases with no gene match: 8. Germline CDR1 and CDR2: MNHNS and SASEGT. CDR3 length: 16 residues. CDR3 nucleotide sequence: TGTGCCAGCAGTGAATTGAGGGGACAGTATCAAGAGACCCAGTACTTC. This codes for CASSELRGQYQETQYF.

The sample holds many counts of this clonotype. The gene calls are TRBV19 and TRBJ1-5; D remains ambiguous. The CDR3 runs 14 residues. CDR1 is LNHDA and CDR2 is SQIVND in the germline V gene (reference sequence). V lost 4 bases to trimming and J lost 5 bases, with 12 bases between them. Here the CDR3 DNA reads TGTGCCAGTAGTAGCGCGGACGGGTATCAGCCCCAGCATTTT. Amino acids: CASSSADGYQPQHF.

This chain links TRBV6-4 with TRBJ1-2, with no clear D. The germline V gene encodes CDR1 MRHNA and CDR2 SNTAGT. The CDR3 has 12 amino acids. The V gene lost 4 bases and the J gene lost 5 bases, with 8 bases spanning the gap. In DNA, the CDR3 is TGTGCCAGCAGTGTACATTGGTATGGCTACACCTTC. Its translation: CASSVHWYGYTF.

V gene TRBV6-1 combines with J gene TRBJ2-1; TRBD1 matches 7 bases. This CDR3 region has 13 residues. V gave up 7 bases and J gave up 6 bases; unmatched junction bases: 6. From germline, CDR1 is MNHNS and CDR2 SASEGT. The CDR3 nucleotides read TGTGCCAGCACTCGAACAGGGGTCAATGAGCAGTTCTTC. This gives the protein CASTRTGVNEQFF.

This clonotype was recorded a few times. This sequence joins TRBV6-1 and TRBJ2-5; TRBD1 or TRBD2 may be the D gene (6 bases each). V was shortened by 3 bases and J by 5 bases, with 16 bases between the two germline ends. This CDR3 comprises 15 residues. Germline loops: CDR1 MNHNS, CDR2 SASEGT. The CDR3 sequence: CASSDHLQGRETQYF. In nucleotides, the CDR3 is TGTGCCAGCAGTGACCACCTGCAGGGGAGGGAGACCCAGTACTTC.

The CDR3 DNA is TGTGCCAGTAGTATCGCTAGCGGGGGGGCGAGTGAGCAGTTCTTC. It translates to CASSIASGGASEQFF. This chain connects TRBV19 to TRBJ2-1, with TRBD2 matching over 12 bases. CDR1 is LNHDA and CDR2 is SQIVND in the germline V gene (reference sequence). V lost 3 bases, J lost 9 bases, and 6 bases stayed unmatched. There are 15 residues in the CDR3.

In this sample, this clonotype turned up many times. V is TRBV29-1 and J is TRBJ2-7; 8 bases map to TRBD1. This CDR3 spans 13 amino acids. Germline CDR1 SQVTM, CDR2 ANQGSEA. The trim removed 4 bases at V and 6 bases at J, leaving 8 bases unmatched. The CDR3 DNA follows: TGCAGCGTTGGGGGACAGGCGGGCTTCGAGCAGTACTTC. Translated, it gives CSVGGQAGFEQYF.

The V call is TRBV5-4, the J call TRBJ2-7; D is ambiguous. V shed 0 bases and J shed 3 bases, with 7 bases lying between them. CDR3 length: 13 amino acids. Looked up from germline, CDR1 is SGHNT and CDR2 is YYREEE (reference sequence). The CDR3 loop is CASSLGKGYEQYF. The CDR3 bases are TGTGCCAGCAGCTTGGGAAAGGGCTACGAGCAGTACTTC.

This clonotype was seen many times. The V and J genes are TRBV9 and TRBJ2-7; 7 bases agree with TRBD1. Germline CDR1 SGDLS, CDR2 YYNGEE. The V segment lost 0 bases and the J segment 3 bases; nucleotides outside the gene matches: 3. The CDR3 consists of 14 residues. CDR3: CASSVATGNYEQYF. In DNA, the CDR3 is TGTGCCAGCAGCGTAGCGACAGGGAACTACGAGCAGTACTTC.

This chain links TRBV10-3 with TRBJ2-7, with 8 nucleotides matching TRBD1. The CDR3 is 15 amino acids. The germline V gene has CDR1 ENHRY and CDR2 SYGVKD. The ends lost 6 bases at V and 4 bases at J; junction bases unmatched: 11. The CDR3 coding sequence is TGTGCCATCAGGGGACCTGGGACAGGTGGATACGAGCAGTACTTC. Its translation: CAIRGPGTGGYEQYF.

The chain combines TRBV29-1 with TRBJ2-1; no firm D call. The germline V gene encodes CDR1 SQVTM and CDR2 ANQGSEA. V dropped 4 bases and J dropped 4 bases, with 8 bases sitting between them. This CDR3 has 12 residues. CDR3 sequence reads: CSVGARYNEQFF. The CDR3 region has the DNA TGCAGCGTTGGGGCTCGATACAATGAGCAGTTCTTC.

This clonotype occurred many times. The gene calls are TRBV19 and TRBJ2-7; a weak D match, TRBD1 (5 bases). V was shortened by 0 bases and J by 3 bases, with 9 bases between the two germline ends. The CDR3 totals 14 residues. Germline assignment: CDR1 LNHDA and CDR2 SQIVND (reference sequence). The DNA of the CDR3 is TGTGCCAGTAGTATAGACGACGACAGCTACGAGCAGTACTTC. Translated, it gives CASSIDDDSYEQYF.

This chain links TRBV10-2 with TRBJ1-1; perhaps TRBD1 as D (5 bases). Per germline, CDR1 WSHSY and CDR2 SAAADI. The ends were cut back, 3 bases at V and 1 base at J, with 9 bases in the middle. CDR3 length: 14 amino acids. The CDR3 sequence is CASSDSTGNTEAFF. CDR3 DNA sequence: TGCGCCAGCAGTGACTCTACAGGGAACACTGAAGCTTTCTTT.

This clonotype was seen many times. The chain uses TRBV7-2 and TRBJ2-3; D remains unclear. V lost 0 bases to trimming and J lost 3 bases, with 7 bases between them. The germline V gene has CDR1 SGHTA and CDR2 FQGNSA. This CDR3 has 14 amino acids. CDR3 bases: TGTGCCAGCAGCTTAGCTTTCAGGACAGATACGCAGTATTTT. Translating it yields CASSLAFRTDTQYF.

The table lists this clonotype with many counts. The rearrangement links TRBV7-6 to TRBJ2-3, with unresolved D. This CDR3 is 15 amino acids long. The ends were cut back, 4 bases at V and 0 bases at J, with 11 bases in the middle. From germline, CDR1 is SGHVS and CDR2 FNYEAQ. The CDR3 coding sequence is TGTGCCAGCAGCTCCATACCAGCGAGCACAGATACGCAGTATTTT. Amino acid sequence: CASSSIPASTDTQYF.

The rearrangement uses TRBV10-2 and TRBJ1-2, with TRBD1 matching 7 bases. The V segment lost 2 bases and the J segment 3 bases; nucleotides outside the gene matches: 3. CDR1 is WSHSY, CDR2 SAAADI, per germline. This CDR3 has 14 amino acids. The CDR3 DNA follows: TGCGCCAGCAGTGAGGACAGGGAAGACTATGGCTACACCTTC. The encoded protein is CASSEDREDYGYTF.

V and J are TRBV2 and TRBJ1-6, with 9 bases that match TRBD1. CDR3 length: 15 residues. With 6 bases clipped from V and 7 bases from J, the junction kept 7 bases outside the gene matches. Germline CDR1 is SNHLY and CDR2 is FYNNEI. The CDR3: CASSLIGQGNSPLHF. CDR3 DNA sequence: TGTGCCAGCAGCCTCATCGGACAGGGGAATTCACCCCTCCACTTT.

The chain combines TRBV15 with TRBJ1-6; 8 bases map to TRBD1. The V segment lost 5 bases and the J segment 10 bases; nucleotides outside the gene matches: 10. Per the germline V gene, CDR1 is LNHNV and CDR2 is YYDKDF (reference sequence). The CDR3 spans 15 residues. The CDR3 DNA reads TGTGCCACCAGCCAAGACAGGGGATTTATCTCACCCCTCCACTTT. This encodes CATSQDRGFISPLHF.